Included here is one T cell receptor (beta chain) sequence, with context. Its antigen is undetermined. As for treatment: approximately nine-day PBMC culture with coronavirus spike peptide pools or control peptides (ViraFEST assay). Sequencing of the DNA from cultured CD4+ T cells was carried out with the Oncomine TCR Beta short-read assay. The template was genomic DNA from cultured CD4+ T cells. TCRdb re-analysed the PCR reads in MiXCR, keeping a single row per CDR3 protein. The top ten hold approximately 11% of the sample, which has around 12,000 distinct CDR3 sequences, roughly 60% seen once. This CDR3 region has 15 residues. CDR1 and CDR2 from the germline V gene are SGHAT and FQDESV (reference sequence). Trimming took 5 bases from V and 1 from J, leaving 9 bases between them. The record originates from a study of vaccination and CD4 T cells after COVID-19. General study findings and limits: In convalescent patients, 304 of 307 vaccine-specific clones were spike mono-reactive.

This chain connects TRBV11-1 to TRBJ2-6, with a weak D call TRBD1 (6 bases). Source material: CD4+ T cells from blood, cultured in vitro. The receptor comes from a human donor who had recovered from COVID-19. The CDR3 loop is CASSATGSGANVLTF. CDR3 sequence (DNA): TGTGCCAGCAGCGCGACAGGATCTGGGGCCAACGTCCTGACTTTC.